Listed below are T cell receptor beta chains from one sample, sequenced in a study of radiation and T cells in renal cell carcinoma. The protocol was immunoSEQ multiplex PCR, while the TCRdb copy is restricted to in-frame clones and leaves out a portion. The data show roughly 150,000 clones, 87% seen once. This specimen was blood, taken from a patient whose treatment included radiotherapy and nephrectomy. These receptors were obtained from a woman between 50 and 59 years old with renal cell carcinoma. CDR3s include the opening cysteine and the closing phenylalanine or tryptophan. Fields, in order: V gene, J gene, D gene, clone size, CDR3 DNA, CDR3 protein. D genes are given only for firm matches. Only part of the rows carry a size: once, few, many, or a class if the clone is expanded.

TRBV5-1	TRBJ2-2	NA	NA	TGCGCCAGCAGCTTGGGACAAAGTGGGAACACCGGGGAGCTGTTTTTT	CASSLGQSGNTGELFF
TRBV19	TRBJ2-4	NA	NA	TGTGCCAGTAGTATCCAAGGAGCGGTAGCCAAAAACATTCAGTACTTC	CASSIQGAVAKNIQYF
TRBV11-2	TRBJ1-2	NA	NA	TGTGCCAGCAGCTTAGAGGCAGGCTATGGCTACACCTTC	CASSLEAGYGYTF
TRBV25-1	TRBJ2-2	NA	NA	TGTGCCAGCAGTGATAGAGGTGGACAAGGACTATACTTAGGGGAGCTGTTTTTT	CASSDRGGQGLYLGELFF
TRBV5-4	TRBJ1-1	TRBD1	NA	TGTGCCAGCAGCTTGGACAGGGGCGATCAAGCTTTCTTT	CASSLDRGDQAFF
TRBV25-1	TRBJ1-2	NA	NA	TGTGCCAGCATGGAGGCGGGGAGTTGGCTCCACACCTTC	CASMEAGSWLHTF
TRBV7-3	TRBJ2-7	NA	NA	TGTGCCAGCAGCTTAATAGGGACACGTACTAAGCAGTACTTC	CASSLIGTRTKQYF
TRBV2	TRBJ1-5	NA	NA	TGTGCCAGCCACCGGGACACCAATCAGCCCCAGCATTTT	CASHRDTNQPQHF
TRBV19	TRBJ1-2	NA	once	TGTGCCAGTAGTACCCCGCGGAGGGGTCGCCATGGCTACACCTTC	CASSTPRRGRHGYTF
TRBV7-2	TRBJ2-3	TRBD2	NA	TGTGCCAGCAGCTTCCAAGGACTAGCGGGGGGCCTTAGCACAGATACGCAGTATTTT	CASSFQGLAGGLSTDTQYF
TRBV19	TRBJ1-5	TRBD1	NA	TGTGCCAGTAAGGGACAGGGACGCCTTAGCAATCAGCCCCAGCATTTT	CASKGQGRLSNQPQHF
TRBV7-9	TRBJ2-3	TRBD1	NA	TGTGCCAGCAGCTTGGACAGGACCACAGATACGCAGTATTTT	CASSLDRTTDTQYF
TRBV2	TRBJ2-7	NA	NA	TGTGCCAGCGGGTCATCCTACGAGCAGTACTTC	CASGSSYEQYF
TRBV7-9	TRBJ1-3	NA	NA	TGTGCCAGCAGCTTCTACGAGGGCCTCTCTGGAAACACCATATATTTT	CASSFYEGLSGNTIYF
TRBV4-2	TRBJ1-2	NA	few	TGTGCCAGCAGCCAGGAGGCCTCACGGGGATCCTATGGCTACACCTTC	CASSQEASRGSYGYTF
TRBV14	TRBJ1-4	NA	NA	TGTGCCAGCAGCCACGCGGTAGGACCCGAAAAACTGTTTTTT	CASSHAVGPEKLFF
TRBV4-2	TRBJ2-3	TRBD2	NA	TGTGCCAGCAGCCAAGTAGGGAATAGCGGGGGGGGAGATACGCAGTATTTT	CASSQVGNSGGGDTQYF
TRBV18	TRBJ2-1	NA	NA	TGTGCCAGCTCACCTGAACAGGGATCCTACAATGAGCAGTTCTTC	CASSPEQGSYNEQFF
TRBV6-6	TRBJ1-5	NA	NA	TGTGCCACCCAGTTACCGTCCCAGCCCCAGCATTTT	CATQLPSQPQHF
TRBV5-4	TRBJ1-3	NA	NA	TGTGCCAGCAGTTTAAGAGGGGTCTCTGGAAACACCATATATTTT	CASSLRGVSGNTIYF
TRBV19	TRBJ1-1	TRBD1	NA	TGTGCCAGTATCTCTCGACAGGGGACTGAAGCTTTCTTT	CASISRQGTEAFF
TRBV5-4	TRBJ2-5	TRBD1	NA	TGTGCCAGCAGCCCTGGACAGGGGGCTAGACAAGAGACCCAGTACTTC	CASSPGQGARQETQYF
TRBV2	TRBJ1-2	NA	NA	TGTGCCAGCAGTGAGGGTGGCAGGGTTTTTTATGGCTACACCTTC	CASSEGGRVFYGYTF
TRBV15	TRBJ2-7	NA	NA	TGTGCCACCAGCAGGGGGGAAGGCGGATTTCTTCGCGAGCAGTACTTC	CATSRGEGGFLREQYF
TRBV6-1	TRBJ2-1	NA	NA	TGTGCCAGCAGTGACTACCTAGCGAGAAGTAATGAGCAGTTCTTC	CASSDYLARSNEQFF
TRBV27	TRBJ2-1	NA	NA	TGTGCCAGCAGTTTGGGCGGAAACTACAATGAGCAGTTCTTC	CASSLGGNYNEQFF
TRBV15	TRBJ2-7	NA	NA	TGTGCCACCACCAGTCAATCTTACTCCGGTGGGGAGCAGTACTTC	CATTSQSYSGGEQYF
TRBV5-4	TRBJ2-3	NA	NA	TGTGCCAGCAGCTTGAAGTGGGGGCCCAGGGATACGCAGTATTTT	CASSLKWGPRDTQYF
TRBV15	TRBJ2-1	NA	NA	TGTGCCACCAGCAGCACTTACGGACAGCAGTTCTTC	CATSSTYGQQFF
TRBV5-6	TRBJ1-2	NA	few	TGTGCCAGCAGCTTTCGTGGTTGGGGCTATGGCTACACCTTC	CASSFRGWGYGYTF
TRBV11-1	TRBJ2-5	TRBD1	NA	TGTGCCAGCAGCCCGAGACAGGGGGCTGCGGAGACCCAGTACTTC	CASSPRQGAAETQYF
TRBV6-6	TRBJ2-7	NA	NA	TGTGCCAGCTCGTCCGATACAGGCTTCTACGAGCAGTACTTC	CASSSDTGFYEQYF
TRBV5-5	TRBJ2-1	TRBD2	NA	TGTGCCAGCAGCCTCCTACTAGCGGGTGAGCAGTTCTTC	CASSLLLAGEQFF
TRBV5-1	TRBJ1-1	NA	NA	TGCGCCAGCAGCGCTAGGACGTCCACTGAAGCTTTCTTT	CASSARTSTEAFF
TRBV25-1	TRBJ1-2	TRBD1	NA	TGTGCCAGCAGTGCTACAGGGGGCTCTGGTAGTGGCTACACCTTC	CASSATGGSGSGYTF
TRBV7-3	TRBJ2-1	NA	NA	TGTGCCAGCAGCTTGGGCCATGCGAACAATGAGCAGTTCTTC	CASSLGHANNEQFF
TRBV12-5	TRBJ1-2	TRBD1	NA	TGTGCTAGTGGTCCGGAGGGACAGGGGGTCCCCACCTTC	CASGPEGQGVPTF
TRBV4-3	TRBJ2-2	TRBD2	NA	TGCGCCAGCAGCCCTAGCGGGCGCACCGGGGAGCTGTTTTTT	CASSPSGRTGELFF
TRBV19	TRBJ1-2	NA	NA	TGTGCCAGTAGTATAGGGGGACTGTTGAACTATGGCTACACCTTC	CASSIGGLLNYGYTF
TRBV18	TRBJ1-1	NA	NA	TGTGCCAGCTCCGAGGGCCTGAACACTGAAGCTTTCTTT	CASSEGLNTEAFF
TRBV19	TRBJ2-7	TRBD1	NA	TGTGCCAGTAGTTTGGGACAGGGATCCTACGAGCAGTACTTC	CASSLGQGSYEQYF
TRBV14	TRBJ1-4	NA	NA	TGTGCCAGCAGCCAAACCCGGATCGGGGGGGAAAAACTGTTTTTT	CASSQTRIGGEKLFF
TRBV5-6	TRBJ2-3	NA	NA	TGTGCCAGCAGCGACCGACAGACAGATACGCAGTATTTT	CASSDRQTDTQYF
TRBV19	TRBJ1-1	NA	NA	TGTGCCAGTAGCATTGGACAGAACACTGAAGCTTTCTTT	CASSIGQNTEAFF
TRBV2	TRBJ1-5	NA	once	TGTGCCAGTCTACCCGGACTCCGAGCAAGGCGCAATCAGCCCCAGCATTTT	CASLPGLRARRNQPQHF
TRBV2	TRBJ2-7	NA	NA	TGTGCCAGCAGTACCCCGACGGGAGTCTACGAGCAGTACTTC	CASSTPTGVYEQYF
TRBV6-6	TRBJ1-2	NA	once	TGTGCCAGCAGTTACAGGCCCCCTGGGGGCTACACCTTC	CASSYRPPGGYTF
TRBV9	TRBJ2-1	NA	NA	TGTGCCAGCAGCGTAGCTGTGGGGGGGCCCTACAATGAGCAGTTCTTC	CASSVAVGGPYNEQFF
TRBV4-1	TRBJ2-5	TRBD2	NA	TGCGCCAGCAGCCAAGACCCCAGGACTAGCGGGGGGGAACAAGAGACCCAGTACTTC	CASSQDPRTSGGEQETQYF
TRBV5-4	TRBJ1-1	TRBD1	NA	TGTGCCAGCAGCTCACCGGGACAGGAATACACTGAAGCTTTCTTT	CASSSPGQEYTEAFF
TRBV6-5	TRBJ1-2	NA	NA	TGTGCCAGCAGTTACGAGGGGATATCCTGGGGATATGGCTACACCTTC	CASSYEGISWGYGYTF
TRBV5-1	TRBJ1-2	NA	NA	TGCGCCAGCAGCTTGGATTCAGGCGATACTAAGGGCTACACCTTC	CASSLDSGDTKGYTF
TRBV9	TRBJ2-7	NA	NA	TGTGCCAGCAGCGTAGGGTGGGACTCCTACGAGCAGTACTTC	CASSVGWDSYEQYF
TRBV19	TRBJ1-1	NA	NA	TGTGCCAGTAGTATCCCCAGATCGGGTAAAATGAACACTGAAGCTTTCTTT	CASSIPRSGKMNTEAFF
TRBV18	TRBJ1-5	NA	NA	TGTGCCAGCTCACTGGATGGGGAGGACGACCAGCATTTT	CASSLDGEDDQHF
TRBV7-8	TRBJ2-1	TRBD2	few	TGTGCCAGCAGCTTAAATATTGGGGCTAGCGGGGACAAGCAGTTCTTC	CASSLNIGASGDKQFF
TRBV6-1	TRBJ1-1	NA	NA	TGTGCCAGCAGTCGAGACGGCAACACTGAAGCTTTCTTT	CASSRDGNTEAFF